These T cell receptor beta chains were read from a single sample in a study of CD8+ T cells in alopecia areata. Sequenced by immunoSEQ multiplex PCR; TCRdb stores in-frame clones only, minus some. This table has 95,000 to 110,000 clones, less than 90% appearing once. Material: CD8+ T cells sorted from blood, obtained at week 24, from a patient treated with tofacitinib. These receptors all stem from a human donor with alopecia areata. CDR3s include the opening cysteine and the closing phenylalanine or tryptophan. Fields, in order: V gene, J gene, clone size, D gene, CDR3 DNA, CDR3 protein. The D gene is left open where the match is weak. Clone size appears in some rows only: once, few, many, or a class for an expanded clone.

v_call: TRBV4-3; j_call: TRBJ2-2; clone_size: -; d_call: -; cdr3_nt: TGCGCCAGCAGCCAAGCCAGGCTTGAGACCGGGGAGCTGTTTTTT; cdr3_aa: CASSQARLETGELFF
v_call: TRBV27; j_call: TRBJ2-1; clone_size: -; d_call: TRBD2; cdr3_nt: TGTGCCAGCAGTTTATATAGCGGGGGGGCGGACAATGAGCAGTTCTTC; cdr3_aa: CASSLYSGGADNEQFF
v_call: TRBV6-1; j_call: TRBJ2-1; clone_size: -; d_call: -; cdr3_nt: TGTGCCAGCAGTGAATTAAATGAGCAGTTCTTC; cdr3_aa: CASSELNEQFF
v_call: TRBV5-6; j_call: TRBJ2-7; clone_size: -; d_call: -; cdr3_nt: TGTGCCAGCAGCTCCGGGACTGGCACCTACGAGCAGTACTTC; cdr3_aa: CASSSGTGTYEQYF
v_call: TRBV5-5; j_call: TRBJ2-6; clone_size: -; d_call: -; cdr3_nt: TGTGCCAGCAGCACCGCAACAGGTGGTGGGGCCAACGTCCTGACTTTC; cdr3_aa: CASSTATGGGANVLTF
v_call: TRBV5-6; j_call: TRBJ2-4; clone_size: -; d_call: -; cdr3_nt: TGTGCCAGCAGCTTGGCGGTTGATCAGTACTACAAAAACATTCAGTACTTC; cdr3_aa: CASSLAVDQYYKNIQYF
v_call: TRBV9; j_call: TRBJ1-1; clone_size: -; d_call: -; cdr3_nt: TGTGCCAGCAGCTACCGGGACGGATCTTCTGCTGAAGCTTTCTTT; cdr3_aa: CASSYRDGSSAEAFF
v_call: TRBV25-1; j_call: TRBJ1-6; clone_size: -; d_call: -; cdr3_nt: TGTGCCAGCAGTGAATATGCCTTTAATTCACCCCTCCACTTT; cdr3_aa: CASSEYAFNSPLHF
v_call: TRBV6-6; j_call: TRBJ2-1; clone_size: -; d_call: -; cdr3_nt: TGTGCCAGCAGAGAAAAGGGCCTGGAGCAGTTCTTC; cdr3_aa: CASREKGLEQFF
v_call: TRBV7-2; j_call: TRBJ2-7; clone_size: -; d_call: -; cdr3_nt: TGTGCCAGCAGCCCGCGCGAAGACTCGGTCAGGGAGCAGTACTTC; cdr3_aa: CASSPREDSVREQYF
v_call: TRBV13; j_call: TRBJ2-3; clone_size: -; d_call: TRBD1; cdr3_nt: TGTGCCAGCAGCCCCCGGGACAGGGGGCTGGAAGATACGCAGTATTTT; cdr3_aa: CASSPRDRGLEDTQYF
v_call: TRBV5-8; j_call: TRBJ2-3; clone_size: -; d_call: -; cdr3_nt: TGTGCCAGCAGCCCTTCGGATACGCAGTATTTT; cdr3_aa: CASSPSDTQYF
v_call: TRBV7-9; j_call: TRBJ2-7; clone_size: -; d_call: TRBD1; cdr3_nt: TGTGCCAGCAGCCCTCCAGAGACAGGGTTCTACGAGCAGTACTTC; cdr3_aa: CASSPPETGFYEQYF
v_call: TRBV7-9; j_call: TRBJ1-2; clone_size: -; d_call: -; cdr3_nt: TGTGCCAGCCGGGGCAATGAAGGTGGCTACACCTTC; cdr3_aa: CASRGNEGGYTF
v_call: TRBV25-1; j_call: TRBJ1-1; clone_size: -; d_call: -; cdr3_nt: TGTGCCAGCAGTGAAGGTCTGGCTGAAGCTTTCTTT; cdr3_aa: CASSEGLAEAFF
v_call: TRBV6-5; j_call: TRBJ1-1; clone_size: -; d_call: -; cdr3_nt: TGTGCCAGCAGTTACTCGAGCCTCGAGAACACTGAAGCTTTCTTT; cdr3_aa: CASSYSSLENTEAFF
v_call: TRBV7-9; j_call: TRBJ2-7; clone_size: -; d_call: -; cdr3_nt: TGTGCCAGCAGCCCCCAAGGGGCCGAGCAGTACTTC; cdr3_aa: CASSPQGAEQYF
v_call: TRBV7-9; j_call: TRBJ2-3; clone_size: -; d_call: -; cdr3_nt: TGTGCCAGCAGCAAAGAACAGTCTACGCAGTATTTT; cdr3_aa: CASSKEQSTQYF
v_call: TRBV4-3; j_call: TRBJ2-7; clone_size: -; d_call: TRBD1; cdr3_nt: TGCGCCAGCAGCCAAGATAAGGGGGCGTACGAGCAGTACTTC; cdr3_aa: CASSQDKGAYEQYF
v_call: TRBV6-1; j_call: TRBJ2-7; clone_size: few; d_call: -; cdr3_nt: TGTGCCAGCACCTTCGACCGAGACTTCTACGAGCAGTACTTC; cdr3_aa: CASTFDRDFYEQYF
v_call: TRBV4-2; j_call: TRBJ1-1; clone_size: -; d_call: TRBD1; cdr3_nt: TGTGCCAGCAGCCAAGAGGGGGGGACAGATGAAGCTTTCTTT; cdr3_aa: CASSQEGGTDEAFF
v_call: TRBV27; j_call: TRBJ2-6; clone_size: -; d_call: -; cdr3_nt: TGTGCCAGCAGTTTATCTGCCACCTCTGGGGCCAACGTCCTGACTTTC; cdr3_aa: CASSLSATSGANVLTF